Listed here is a single T cell receptor beta chain. This clonotype has just a few counts. The clone's antigen remains unknown. No base quality information exists; no much larger clone differs at one position. This entry belongs to a study of tumor-infiltrating lymphocytes in primary liver carcinoma (dated by TCRdb to 2015 to 2018). Notes on the research overall: About 5 patients with histopathologically diagnosed primary liver carcinoma underwent surgical resection in China between late 2015 and March 2016. High reproducibility was observed for the technical replicate repertoires, with mean shared-clone rates near 0.89 and correlation coefficients above 0.98. A total of 35 specimens from 5 patients, comprising roughly 25 tumor regions, 5 adjacent noncancerous liver tissues and 5 peripheral blood samples, were covered by TCRbeta repertoire sequencing. Tumors of the five patients were stage T1-T3 N0M0 with maximum diameters of roughly 4 to 11 cm. The study combined TCRbeta repertoire sequencing, expression microarrays and whole-exome sequencing across five regions of each liver tumor, with adjacent normal tissue and blood. Of the five patients, three men and two women aged 30 to 69 years, four had hepatocellular carcinoma and one had combined HCC and intrahepatic cholangiocarcinoma. Samples yielded roughly 3.5 to 7.13 million productive TCRbeta reads; read depth did not differ significantly between tissue types.

The paper's findings and limits, for the study overall: The top 250 clones made up a significantly larger repertoire fraction in tumors than in blood (p = 0.039). Only 4 or 5 patients were included in the study, and the authors note that the findings should be validated in a larger study. Consistent with antigen-driven expansion, pairs of tumor regions showed higher repertoire overlap (mean around 36%) than either tumor-adjacent pairs (around 17%) or tumor-blood pairs (around 14%). Comparison of CD4+ and CD8+ T cell repertoires was precluded by the use of bulk unsorted samples. Only the TCR beta chain was sequenced, which likely underestimates true repertoire diversity because unpaired alpha chains were not captured.

Blood RNA was extracted from unsorted whole blood with TRIzol reagent; germline DNA came from the DNeasy Blood & Tissue kit. Patients had chronic HBV infection and were treatment-naive at sampling. Before surgery, roughly 4 milliliters of peripheral blood were drawn into K2EDTA tubes. A constant-region primer and ProtoScript II reverse transcriptase were used to reverse-transcribe TCRbeta-specific cDNA from about 0.55 ug total RNA. The TCRbeta libraries were prepared through three rounds of nested multiplex PCR following a slightly modified ARM-PCR procedure. Multiplex TRBV1-TRBV30 forward primers and a Cbeta reverse primer were used in the first two PCR rounds, each of which was run for around 9 cycles. Sample barcodes and Illumina adapters were added in a final 25-cycle PCR with Deep VentR polymerase. Before sequencing, amplicons of 200-500 bp were purified from gel using a QIAquick gel extraction kit. An Illumina HiSeq 2500 was used to sequence the TCRbeta amplicons, generating 250-bp paired-end reads. In the source study's methods: Reads were quality-trimmed with Trimmomatic v0.33, and paired reads were merged with FLASH v1.2.11 to recover full CDR3 sequences. V, D and J germline segments were assigned to the rearranged TCRbeta sequences by MiGEC v1.2.1b. Clonotype statistics, along with Shannon-Wiener diversity indices, were calculated using VDJtools v1.0.0. Except for diversity analysis, only each sample's 250 most abundant clonotypes were used in subsequent analyses to reduce sampling bias. Through fastp at Q25 and MiXCR, TCRdb rebuilt clones from the public reads, retaining in-frame beta chains. A single entry per CDR3 protein holds the most common genes and DNA from its merged rows. TCRdb's processing, not the authors' own work, is the source of the V and J calls. A total of almost 200,000 distinct CDR3 sequences appear in this sample, around three fifths of them only once. Clones ranked in the top ten supply roughly 6.8% of the sample.

Measured from the cysteine to the phenylalanine, the CDR3 is 13 residues long. CDR3 DNA only is kept here, 39 bases in frame from base 1. Relative to germline, V is missing 9 bases and J is missing 1 base, with 1 base of the junction outside any gene match. CDR1 WSHSY and CDR2 SAAADI were looked up in the germline V gene. The clonotype originates from a woman aged 55-75 years with primary liver carcinoma and hepatitis B virus infection. Sequencing input: peripheral blood. The chain uses TRBV10-2 and TRBJ1-1, and 11 junctional nucleotides match TRBD1. In nucleotides, the sequence is TGCGCCAGTGGACAGGGGGCGAACACTGAAGCTTTCTTT. This translates into CASGQGANTEAFF.